The 2 T cell receptor beta chains reported below all come from one sample, sequenced in a study of regulatory T cells in long-lasting Graves disease. The time point is: newly diagnosed GD, antithyroid drugs for less than 3 months. PBMC-extracted RNA yielded the TCR library. Arm-PCR of CDR3 regions with iRepertoire HTBI primers generated TCR beta libraries. TCRdb itself ran the multiplex PCR reads through MiXCR, one entry per CDR3 protein. This sample carries roughly 500,000 distinct CDR3 sequences, around 15% of them seen once, and the ten largest clones take roughly 18%. These data also formed part of another study, on T cells in Graves' hyperthyroidism and ophthalmopathy.

This material consisted of peripheral blood mononuclear cells (PBMCs), taken at new diagnosis, from a patient treated with antithyroid drugs. These receptors were taken from a woman aged 45-59 years with Graves disease.

In this sample, this clonotype turned up many times. The J gene is TRBJ2-1, the V gene TRBV15, with a weak D call TRBD1 (5 bases). Germline V gives CDR1 LNHNV, CDR2 YYDKDF (reference sequence). There are 11 residues in the CDR3. V was clipped by 6 bases and J by 8 bases, with 8 bases between them. As DNA, the CDR3 is TGTGCCACCAGAAGGGGCGATGAGCAGTTCTTC. Encoded protein: CATRRGDEQFF.

This clonotype was observed at least ten times. The chain employs TRBV28 and TRBJ2-2; 14 bases match TRBD2. This CDR3 is built from 16 residues. Germline V gives CDR1 MDHEN, CDR2 SYDVKM. The trim removed 5 bases at V and 5 bases at J, leaving 4 bases unmatched. This chain's CDR3 is CASSRLAGGPTGELFF. The CDR3 nucleotides are TGTGCCAGCAGTCGACTAGCGGGAGGGCCGACCGGGGAGCTGTTTTTT.